This T cell receptor (beta chain) came from a study of read filtering for tumor transcriptome and immune sequencing. Trimming removed 5 bases from V and 5 bases from J; junction bases left unmatched: 6. Germline values: CDR1 DFQATT, CDR2 SNEGSKA (reference sequence). This CDR3 region has 13 residues. This clonotype turned up a few times. From roughly 400 ng of RNA, a library with molecular barcoded alpha/delta and beta/gamma adaptors was made. TCRdb processed the reads anew with MiXCR; each CDR3 protein has one entry. This table has some 130,000 distinct CDR3 sequences, 10% to 15% appearing once. This receptor was taken from a donor aged 40 or older with multiple myeloma. Sequencing input: a population of CD138-negative cells sorted from bone marrow. The J gene is TRBJ2-7, the V gene TRBV20-1; 10 bases are a match to TRBD2. The CDR3: CSAAASGGHEQYF. In nucleotides, the CDR3 is TGCAGTGCTGCAGCTAGCGGGGGCCACGAGCAGTACTTC.